This T cell receptor beta chain stems from a study of monozygotic twins with cystic fibrosis. To note about this clone: Antigen: not known.

Study observations and caveats: Monozygotic CF twin pairs shared significantly more nucleotide-identical clonotypes than unrelated CF individuals did.

This CDR3 is 15 amino acids long. V gave up 6 bases and J gave up 2 bases; unmatched junction bases: 4. Germline assignment: CDR1 MNHEY and CDR2 SVGAGI. The table came from immunoSEQ multiplex PCR; TCRdb's copy has only in-frame clones and leaves some out. The table records 30,000 to 40,000 clones, about 90% of them present only once. This clonotype was sampled from a boy under 10 years old with cystic fibrosis. The sequencing input was blood. This chain links TRBV6-5 with TRBJ2-6, with TRBD1 matching over 7 bases. The CDR3 is CASRLDRAGANVLTF. CDR3 DNA: TGTGCCAGCAGGCTCGACAGGGCTGGGGCCAACGTCCTGACTTTC.